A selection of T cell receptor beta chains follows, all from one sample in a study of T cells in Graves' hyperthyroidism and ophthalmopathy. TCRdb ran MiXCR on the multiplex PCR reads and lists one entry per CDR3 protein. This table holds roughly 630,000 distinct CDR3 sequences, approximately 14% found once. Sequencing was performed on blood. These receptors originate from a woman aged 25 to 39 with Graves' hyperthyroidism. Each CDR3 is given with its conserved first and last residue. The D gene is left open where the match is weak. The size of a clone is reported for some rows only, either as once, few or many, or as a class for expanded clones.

CASNGRLAAGGSNEQFF,TGTGCCAGCAATGGAAGGCTAGCGGCCGGAGGGTCCAATGAGCAGTTCTTC,TRBJ2-1,TRBD2,NA,TRBV27
CASSLDLAGQYF,TGTGCCAGCAGCTTAGACCTAGCGGGGCAGTACTTC,TRBJ2-7,TRBD2,many,TRBV7-8
CASRGDRKYNEQFF,TGTGCCAGCAGAGGGGACAGAAAATACAATGAGCAGTTCTTC,TRBJ2-1,TRBD1,many,TRBV6-1
CASSQDGGRSMIEQFF,TGCGCCAGCAGCCAAGATGGCGGGAGGTCCATGATCGAGCAGTTCTTC,TRBJ2-1,TRBD2,NA,TRBV4-1
CASSGPGTASTDTQYF,TGTGCCAGCAGCGGGCCTGGGACGGCTAGCACAGATACGCAGTATTTT,TRBJ2-3,NA,many,TRBV7-9
CSASVSRSLGGYTF,TGCAGTGCTAGTGTTTCCCGGAGTCTTGGCGGCTACACCTTC,TRBJ1-2,NA,few,TRBV20-1
CAIRDAGTGELFF,TGTGCCATCCGAGATGCCGGGACCGGGGAGCTGTTTTTT,TRBJ2-2,NA,few,TRBV10-3
CASSPWTSGTGQETQYF,TGTGCCAGCTCACCATGGACTAGCGGCACGGGACAAGAGACCCAGTACTTC,TRBJ2-5,TRBD2,many,TRBV18
CSAVLGTYEQYF,TGCAGTGCTGTCCTAGGGACCTACGAGCAGTACTTC,TRBJ2-7,NA,many,TRBV20-1
CASSPPASGETQYF,TGTGCCAGCTCACCACCAGCGTCGGGAGAGACCCAGTACTTC,TRBJ2-5,NA,many,TRBV18
CASSGYRGTGELFF,TGTGCCAGCAGCGGATACAGGGGAACCGGGGAGCTGTTTTTT,TRBJ2-2,TRBD1,many,TRBV7-9
CASSQGVPGALTAEQYF,TGTGCCAGCAGCCAAGGGGTTCCGGGGGCGTTGACTGCCGAGCAGTACTTC,TRBJ2-7,NA,NA,TRBV3-1
CASSEAGVGVWGYTF,TGTGCCAGCAGTGAAGCCGGGGTTGGCGTTTGGGGCTACACCTTC,TRBJ1-2,NA,NA,TRBV6-1
CASSLGSGSTDNEQFF,TGTGCCAGCAGTTTAGGGTCCGGGTCCACGGACAATGAGCAGTTCTTC,TRBJ2-1,NA,many,TRBV28
CAMNSHGGGSNYGYTF,TGTGCCATGAACTCGCACGGCGGGGGTTCTAACTATGGCTACACCTTC,TRBJ1-2,NA,few,TRBV10-3
CASGLVVNRGSRNEQFF,TGTGCTAGTGGTTTGGTTGTAAACAGGGGTTCTCGCAATGAGCAGTTCTTC,TRBJ2-1,TRBD1,few,TRBV12-5
CASSGQATPQHF,TGTGCCAGTAGTGGACAGGCAACGCCCCAGCATTTT,TRBJ1-5,TRBD1,NA,TRBV19
CASTPSGGGPNEQFF,TGTGCCAGCACCCCCTCAGGGGGAGGGCCCAATGAGCAGTTCTTC,TRBJ2-1,NA,NA,TRBV28
CASSSGRGLAGVYGNIQYF,TGTGCCAGCAGCTCGGGGAGAGGGCTAGCGGGAGTTTATGGAAACATTCAGTACTTC,TRBJ2-4,TRBD2,NA,TRBV5-8
CASIGRGASYEQYF,TGTGCCAGCATCGGACGGGGAGCCTCCTACGAGCAGTACTTC,TRBJ2-7,NA,many,TRBV28
CASSQFPGVSTNEKLFF,TGTGCCAGCAGCCAATTTCCGGGGGTCTCAACTAATGAAAAACTGTTTTTT,TRBJ1-4,NA,few,TRBV7-8
CASSLAPGQGGYEQYF,TGTGCCAGCAGCTTAGCGCCGGGACAGGGGGGATACGAGCAGTACTTC,TRBJ2-7,TRBD1,many,TRBV7-9
CASSLGGKGYGYTF,TGTGCCAGCAGCTTAGGGGGGAAAGGGTATGGCTACACCTTC,TRBJ1-2,NA,NA,TRBV11-2
CSASLPNYGYTF,TGCAGTGCTAGTCTCCCTAACTATGGCTACACCTTC,TRBJ1-2,NA,NA,TRBV20-1
CASVSLLAKNIQYF,TGTGCCAGTGTCTCACTTCTAGCCAAAAACATTCAGTACTTC,TRBJ2-4,NA,NA,TRBV19
CASSPMGRVPEAFF,TGTGCCAGCAGCCCCATGGGCAGGGTCCCTGAAGCTTTCTTT,TRBJ1-1,NA,NA,TRBV7-2
CASSWPLAGRYTGELFF,TGTGCCAGCAGCTGGCCTCTAGCGGGAAGATACACCGGGGAGCTGTTTTTT,TRBJ2-2,TRBD2,many,TRBV7-2
CASSLMENYGYTF,TGTGCCAGCAGCTTAATGGAGAACTATGGCTACACCTTC,TRBJ1-2,NA,few,TRBV5-5
CASRESGSGDTQYF,TGTGCCAGCAGAGAGAGCGGGAGTGGAGATACGCAGTATTTT,TRBJ2-3,TRBD2,NA,TRBV12-3/TRBV12-4
CATSRAGQGLTDTQYF,TGTGCCACCAGCAGAGCTGGACAGGGGCTCACAGATACGCAGTATTTT,TRBJ2-3,TRBD1,many,TRBV15
CATAPQTGLSNQPQHF,TGTGCCACCGCTCCCCAGACAGGCCTTAGCAATCAGCCCCAGCATTTT,TRBJ1-5,NA,many,TRBV27
CASSLVRSPNENTEAFF,TGTGCCAGCAGCTTAGTGAGAAGCCCAAACGAGAACACTGAAGCTTTCTTT,TRBJ1-1,NA,NA,TRBV7-2
CASSPGQGSPREQYF,TGTGCCAGCTCACCGGGACAGGGGTCCCCCCGCGAGCAGTACTTC,TRBJ2-7,TRBD1,many,TRBV18
CASSQEGGDEKLFF,TGTGCCAGCAGCCAAGAAGGAGGGGATGAAAAACTGTTTTTT,TRBJ1-4,NA,many,TRBV3-1
CASSLSGATYEQYF,TGCGCCAGCAGCTTGTCGGGGGCCACCTACGAGCAGTACTTC,TRBJ2-7,NA,many,TRBV5-1
CSASPVRGAAEAFF,TGCAGTGCCAGCCCCGTGCGGGGGGCGGCTGAAGCTTTCTTT,TRBJ1-1,NA,NA,TRBV20-1
CASSLVGTDNQPQHF,TGTGCCAGCAGCTTAGTTGGGACAGACAATCAGCCCCAGCATTTT,TRBJ1-5,TRBD1,many,TRBV7-2
CASSLVRYGYTF,TGTGCCAGCAGTTTAGTCCGGTATGGCTACACCTTC,TRBJ1-2,NA,many,TRBV28
CAISIAGATYNEQFF,TGTGCCATCAGTATAGCGGGAGCGACCTACAATGAGCAGTTCTTC,TRBJ2-1,TRBD2,NA,TRBV10-3
CSVDRDGYNEQFF,TGCAGCGTCGACCGGGACGGCTACAATGAGCAGTTCTTC,TRBJ2-1,NA,many,TRBV29-1
CASRQGSYGYTF,TGCGCCAGCAGACAGGGCTCCTATGGCTACACCTTC,TRBJ1-2,NA,NA,TRBV5-1
CASRSTEHSYEQYF,TGTGCCAGCAGGTCCACCGAACACTCCTACGAGCAGTACTTC,TRBJ2-7,NA,NA,TRBV25-1
CASSHSHTGTGGAGDTQYF,TGCGCCAGCAGCCATTCCCACACCGGGACAGGGGGCGCTGGGGATACGCAGTATTTT,TRBJ2-3,TRBD1,few,TRBV4-3
CASSPRGTQYF,TGTGCCAGCAGCCCCAGGGGTACGCAGTATTTT,TRBJ2-3,NA,many,TRBV28
CASSPPTTGANVLTF,TGTGCCAGCTCACCACCGACTACCGGGGCCAACGTCCTGACTTTC,TRBJ2-6,NA,few,TRBV18
CVLDNLYEQFF,TGTGTCTTGGACAATCTCTATGAGCAGTTCTTC,TRBJ2-1,NA,few,TRBV7-9